This T cell receptor beta chain was identified in a study of shared clonotypes between healthy human individuals. Findings of the study overall: Naive CD4 clonotypes were shared across a handful of donors at around 5.4%. Larger estimated richness was generally recorded for naive subsets relative to memory subsets.

Comments on this clone: Its specificity is unknown.

V lost 3 bases, J lost 4 bases, and 13 bases lay in between. This CDR3 region has 14 residues. Germline lookup yields CDR1 MNHEY and CDR2 SMNVEV (reference sequence). Assay: immunoSEQ multiplex PCR; the TCRdb copy retains only in-frame clones and omits some. The profile covers about 2.4 million clones, with 90% to 95% appearing a single time and 0.13% to 0.15% taken by the ten largest. CD4+ cells were split into CD45RA+ naive and CD45RA-negative memory subsets. Material: naive CD4+ T cells sorted from blood. Subset reported: CD45RA+ positively selected. This chain links TRBV27 with TRBJ2-7, with D possibly TRBD1 on 7 matching bases. The clonotype originates from a man in his late teens or twenties in good health. The CDR3 loop is CASSLSQGTYEQYF. The CDR3 region has the DNA TGTGCCAGCAGTTTGTCACAGGGGACTTACGAGCAGTACTTC.